This T cell receptor beta chain was identified during a study of T-cell memory formation after mild COVID-19 (dated by TCRdb to about 2021). Background on the whole study: TCR sequence clusters from the two donors were found to be largely donor specific. T-cell clones expanding and contracting after mild COVID-19 in a couple of donors were tracked by longitudinal TCRalpha and TCRbeta repertoire sequencing. The cohort comprised two young, previously healthy adult volunteers, one female and one male. Broad study findings and their caveats: Some responding clones were found in pre-infection memory, which suggests that pre-existing cross-reactive memory T cells took part in the SARS-CoV-2 response. Contracting CD4+ clones were located mainly in the CM and EM memory subsets, whereas CD8+ clones were found to be enriched in EMRA. Only a couple of mild cases were covered by the study, and larger cohorts that include severe cases with pre-infection samples were considered necessary. Whether the second-wave clones peaking on day 37 were SARS-CoV-2 specific was not confirmed. Balanced CD4/CD8 phenotypes were observed for clones contracting from day 15 to 85, whereas a bias towards CD4+ was observed for a second wave of clones expanding from day 15 to 37.

Ficoll-Paque density gradient centrifugation was used to isolate PBMCs. Sequenced using an Illumina NovaSeq 6000. Using 5'RACE with constant-segment primers, TCRalpha and TCRbeta cDNA libraries were constructed, with sample barcodes and unique molecular identifiers added in the process. Trizol reagent was used to extract RNA from every sample. Library amplification was performed in two PCR steps, and a second sample barcode and Illumina TruSeq adapters were introduced in the second step. Sequencing of the libraries was done on an Illumina NovaSeq, producing 2 x 150 bp paired-end reads. The authors' pipeline ran thus. With migec v1.2.7, reads were demultiplexed and then collapsed into UMI-guided consensus sequences. Using mixcr v2.1.11, UMI consensuses were aligned to TRA and TRB V and J templates and then assembled into clonotypes. Expanded or contracted clonotypes were those called significant by both edgeR and NoisET, with noise models trained on biological replicates. For edgeR calls, the thresholds were a false discovery rate-adjusted p below 0.01 and a log2 fold-change of 1. As an exploratory analysis of dynamics, max-normalized trajectories of the 1000 most abundant clonotypes were examined with PCA combined with hierarchical clustering. Each responding clone was given a CD4 or CD8 phenotype based on the CD4+ and CD8+ repertoires, which had been sequenced separately. TCRdb itself trimmed the public reads at Q25 with fastp, ran MiXCR and retained productive beta chains. Each CDR3 protein appears once, grouped with its most common genes and DNA. TCRdb's processing, not the authors', yielded these V and J calls. This sample is represented by 210,000 or so distinct CDR3 sequences; under 30% of them were singletons. The ten largest clones take up more than 9.5% of the sample.

From the germline V gene, CDR1 is MNHNS and CDR2 is SASEGT. V loses 7 bases of germline sequence and J loses 4 bases, and the interval between the two ends is 11 bases. The CDR3 sequence holds 13 residues, the cysteine and phenylalanine included. Kept here is only the CDR3 DNA, which spans 39 bases and is read in frame from base 1. Comments on this clonotype: Its recognized antigen is unknown. Base qualities are not recorded, but no much larger clone differs from it by a single base.

The sample comprised PBMCs or a T cell subset sorted from them (not recorded which). Rearrangement joined TRBV6-1 to TRBJ1-3; the D gene remains uncertain. The receptor's source is an adult woman who had mild COVID-19 (a few samples of this study predate the infection). The sample titles of this study are shuffled in the database, so cell type and time point are left out; the donor was told from shared clones. The DNA is TGTGCCAGCACCGGCGGCGCGGGAAACACCATATATTTT. The encoded protein is CASTGGAGNTIYF.